Listed below are T cell receptor beta chains from one sample, sequenced in a study of shared clonotypes between healthy human individuals. Measured with immunoSEQ multiplex PCR; TCRdb has only the in-frame clones, and not every one. The data show more than 2,000,000 clones, with roughly 92% seen just once and around 0.14% held by the top ten. Sequencing used naive CD4+ T cells sorted from blood. These receptors came from a man younger than 35 in good health. CDR3s include the opening cysteine and the closing phenylalanine or tryptophan. The order of the fields is V gene, D gene, clone size, J gene, CDR3 protein, CDR3 DNA. D genes are given only for firm matches. A row's size may be missing; if present it is once, few, many or a size class.

>TRBV5-1|-|-|TRBJ1-4
CASSLGPGDAEKLFF
TGCGCCAGCAGCTTAGGACCAGGGGACGCTGAAAAACTGTTTTTT
>TRBV7-9|-|-|TRBJ1-6
CASSPGDWNSPLHF
TGTGCCAGCAGTCCAGGGGATTGGAATTCACCCCTCCACTTT
>TRBV30|TRBD2|-|TRBJ2-7
CAWSALAGYEQYF
TGTGCCTGGAGTGCGCTAGCGGGGTACGAGCAGTACTTC
>TRBV6-6|-|-|TRBJ2-7
CASSPVHLSYEQYF
TGTGCCAGCAGCCCGGTTCACCTCTCCTACGAGCAGTACTTC
>TRBV6-1|-|once|TRBJ1-1
CASSRQGSEAFF
TGTGCCAGCAGTCGCCAGGGCTCTGAAGCTTTCTTT
>TRBV4-1|TRBD2|-|TRBJ2-7
CASSQGPGTSGTYEQYF
TGCGCCAGCAGCCAAGGTCCAGGGACTAGCGGCACCTACGAGCAGTACTTC
>TRBV10-3|-|-|TRBJ1-4
CATGQEEKLFF
TGTGCCACTGGGCAGGAAGAAAAACTGTTTTTT
>TRBV30|-|-|TRBJ1-1
CAWSLYLRGDTEAFF
TGTGCCTGGAGTCTTTATCTACGGGGCGACACTGAAGCTTTCTTT
>TRBV11-3|-|-|TRBJ2-5
CASSSVSSAQETQYF
TGTGCCAGCAGCTCGGTGTCGAGTGCCCAAGAGACCCAGTACTTC
>TRBV7-8|-|-|TRBJ1-2
CASSFGGNYGYTF
TGTGCCAGCAGCTTTGGAGGGAACTATGGCTACACCTTC
>TRBV12-5|TRBD2|-|TRBJ2-1
CASGLVWGGSSYNEQFF
TGTGCTAGTGGTTTGGTATGGGGCGGGAGCTCCTACAATGAGCAGTTCTTC
>TRBV7-2|-|-|TRBJ2-2
CASTPQAQTGGELFF
TGTGCCAGCACCCCTCAGGCCCAAACCGGCGGGGAGCTGTTTTTT
>TRBV9|TRBD1|few|TRBJ1-1
CASSVGSQGAGTEAFF
TGTGCCAGCAGCGTAGGATCCCAGGGGGCGGGGACTGAAGCTTTCTTT
>TRBV11-2|TRBD2|-|TRBJ2-5
CASSSTLAGGLSQETQYF
TGTGCCAGCAGCTCTACCCTAGCGGGGGGGCTGAGCCAAGAGACCCAGTACTTC
>TRBV1|-|-|TRBJ1-1
CTSNSGSRGEPVKNTEAFF
TGCACCAGCAACTCAGGATCACGGGGTGAGCCCGTTAAGAACACTGAAGCTTTCTTT
>TRBV6-5|-|-|TRBJ1-2
CASSPLGTHYGYTF
TGTGCCAGCAGTCCTCTGGGGACACACTATGGCTACACCTTC
>TRBV5-4|-|-|TRBJ2-7
CASSPRAASYEQYF
TGTGCCAGCAGCCCCAGGGCAGCCTCCTACGAGCAGTACTTC
>TRBV5-4|-|-|TRBJ2-5
CASSSPMGVGTQYF
TGTGCCAGCAGCTCCCCTATGGGGGTAGGGACCCAGTACTTC
>TRBV18|-|-|TRBJ1-1
CASSPAKKNTEAFF
TGTGCCAGCTCACCCGCAAAGAAGAACACTGAAGCTTTCTTT
>TRBV7-9|-|-|TRBJ1-5
CASSLESSNQPQHF
TGTGCCAGCAGCCTCGAATCTAGCAATCAGCCCCAGCATTTT
>TRBV28|-|-|TRBJ1-2
CASSSGGGNYGYTF
TGTGCCAGCAGTTCGGGAGGGGGAAACTATGGCTACACCTTC
>TRBV2|-|-|TRBJ2-3
CASKAATNTDTQYF
TGTGCCAGCAAAGCGGCCACGAACACAGATACGCAGTATTTT
>TRBV19|-|-|TRBJ1-4
CASSLYATNEKLFF
TGTGCCAGTAGTCTATACGCAACTAATGAAAAACTGTTTTTT
>TRBV11-2|-|-|TRBJ2-7
CASSLGVKGLDEQYF
TGTGCCAGCAGCTTAGGGGTGAAGGGTTTAGACGAGCAGTACTTC
>TRBV5-1|-|few|TRBJ1-1
CASSFQVKGLNTEAFF
TGCGCCAGCAGCTTTCAGGTAAAGGGCTTAAACACTGAAGCTTTCTTT